This TCR beta chain was sequenced in a study of quantifying T cell responses using KT2 cells. Study as a whole: Reverse transcription used primers in the TCR alpha and beta constant regions.

An oligo carrying a UMI was ligated to the cDNA 3' end. The first PCR ran 4 to 5 cycles with an equimolar RC1.1 and RC1.2 beta primer mix. From the second PCR onward, TCR alpha and beta chains were processed separately. TCRdb reprocessed the UMI-ligation and nested PCR reads with MiXCR, giving one entry per CDR3 protein. The data contain 25,000 to 35,000 distinct CDR3 sequences, about 9.4% of them singletons. V shed 3 bases and J shed 2 bases, with 12 bases lying between them. Germline lookup yields CDR1 DFQATT and CDR2 SNEGSKA (reference sequence). This CDR3 has 14 residues. This clonotype showed up just once. The sample is PBMC spiked with counted cells of clone KT2.

This receptor was identified in a human donor. The chain links TRBV20-1 to TRBJ2-3; D unclear. Specimen: PBMCs spiked with cells of the T cell clone KT2. Here the CDR3 reads CSASRAPITDTQYF. The CDR3 DNA reads as TGCAGTGCTAGTCGGGCCCCGATCACAGATACGCAGTATTTT.